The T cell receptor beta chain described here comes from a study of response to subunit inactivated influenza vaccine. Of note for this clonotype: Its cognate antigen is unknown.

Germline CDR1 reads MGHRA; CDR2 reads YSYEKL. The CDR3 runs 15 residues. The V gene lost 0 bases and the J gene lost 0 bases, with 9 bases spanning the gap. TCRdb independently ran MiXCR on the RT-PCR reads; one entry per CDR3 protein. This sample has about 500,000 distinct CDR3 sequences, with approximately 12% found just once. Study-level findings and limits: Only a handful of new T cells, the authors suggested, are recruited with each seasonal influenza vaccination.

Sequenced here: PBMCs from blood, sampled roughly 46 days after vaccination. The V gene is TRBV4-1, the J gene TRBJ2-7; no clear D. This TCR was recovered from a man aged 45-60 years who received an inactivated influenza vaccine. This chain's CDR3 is CASSQDRTGSYEQYF. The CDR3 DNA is TGCGCCAGCAGCCAAGATCGGACGGGCTCCTACGAGCAGTACTTC.